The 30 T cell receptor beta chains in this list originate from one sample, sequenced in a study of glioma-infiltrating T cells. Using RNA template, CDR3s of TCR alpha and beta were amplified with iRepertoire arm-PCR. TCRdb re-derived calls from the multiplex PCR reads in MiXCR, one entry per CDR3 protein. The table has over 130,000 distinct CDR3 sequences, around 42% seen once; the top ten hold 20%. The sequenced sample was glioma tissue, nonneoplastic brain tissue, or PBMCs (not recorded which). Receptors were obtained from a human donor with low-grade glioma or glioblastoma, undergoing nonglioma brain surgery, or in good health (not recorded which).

For the CDR3, the DNA is TGTGCCAGCTCAGACCCCTCCTATGGCTACACCTTC. It codes for CASSDPSYGYTF. The V and J genes are TRBV2 and TRBJ1-2, with D uncertain. V lost 8 bases, J lost 4 bases, and 11 bases lay in between. The germline gives CDR1 SNHLY, CDR2 FYNNEI. The CDR3 extends over 12 amino acids.

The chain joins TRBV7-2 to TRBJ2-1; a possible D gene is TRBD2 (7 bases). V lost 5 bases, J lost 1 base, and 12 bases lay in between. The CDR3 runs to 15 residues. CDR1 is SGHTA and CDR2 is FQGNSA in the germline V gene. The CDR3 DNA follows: TGTGCCAGCAGCGTACAGGGAGGGTCCTACAATGAGCAGTTCTTC. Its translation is CASSVQGGSYNEQFF.

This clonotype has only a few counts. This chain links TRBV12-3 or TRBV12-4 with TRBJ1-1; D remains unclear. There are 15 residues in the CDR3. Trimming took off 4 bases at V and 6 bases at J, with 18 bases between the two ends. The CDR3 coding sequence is TGTGCCAGCAGTTCCTCGTCGAGGGCGTACGCTGAAGCTTTCTTT. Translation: CASSSSSRAYAEAFF.

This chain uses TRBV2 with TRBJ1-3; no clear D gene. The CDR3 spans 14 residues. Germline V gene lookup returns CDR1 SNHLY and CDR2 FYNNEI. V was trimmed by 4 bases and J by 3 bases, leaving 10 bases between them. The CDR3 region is CASSGGRLGNTIYF. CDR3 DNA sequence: TGTGCCAGCAGTGGTGGCAGGCTTGGAAACACCATATATTTT.

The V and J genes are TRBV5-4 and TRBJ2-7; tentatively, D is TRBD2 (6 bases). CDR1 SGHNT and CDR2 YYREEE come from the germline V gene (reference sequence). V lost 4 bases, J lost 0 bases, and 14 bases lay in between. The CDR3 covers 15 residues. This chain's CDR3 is CASSPSAGTSYEQYF. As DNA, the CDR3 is TGTGCCAGCAGCCCATCCGCGGGGACCTCCTACGAGCAGTACTTC.

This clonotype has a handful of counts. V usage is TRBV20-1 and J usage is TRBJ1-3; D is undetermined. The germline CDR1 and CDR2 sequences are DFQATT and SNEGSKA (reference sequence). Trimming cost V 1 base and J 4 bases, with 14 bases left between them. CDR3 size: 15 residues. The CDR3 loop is CSARARTGPGNTIYF. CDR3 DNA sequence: TGCAGTGCTAGAGCCCGGACTGGCCCGGGAAACACCATATATTTT.

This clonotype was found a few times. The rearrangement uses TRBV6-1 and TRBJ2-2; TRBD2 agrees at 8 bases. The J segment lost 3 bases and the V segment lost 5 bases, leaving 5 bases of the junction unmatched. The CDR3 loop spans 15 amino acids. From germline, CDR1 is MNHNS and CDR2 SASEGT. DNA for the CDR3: TGTGCCAGCAGTCAAATAGCGGGGCACACCGGGGAGCTGTTTTTT. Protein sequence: CASSQIAGHTGELFF.

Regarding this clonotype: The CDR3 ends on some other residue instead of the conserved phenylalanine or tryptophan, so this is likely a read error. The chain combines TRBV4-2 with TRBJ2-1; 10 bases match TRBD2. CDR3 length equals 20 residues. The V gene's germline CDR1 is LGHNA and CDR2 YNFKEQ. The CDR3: CASSQPPGTSAQSSCNEQFS. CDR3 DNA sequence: TGTGCCAGCAGCCAACCCCCCGGGACTAGCGCCCAAAGCTCCTGCAATGAGCAGTTCTCC.

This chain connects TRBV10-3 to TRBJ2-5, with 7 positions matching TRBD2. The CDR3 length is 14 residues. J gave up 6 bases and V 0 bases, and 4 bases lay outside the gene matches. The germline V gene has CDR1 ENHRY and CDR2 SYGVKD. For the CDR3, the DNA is TGTGCCATCAGTGAGTCGGCGGGAGTGAAGACCCAGTACTTC. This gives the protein CAISESAGVKTQYF.

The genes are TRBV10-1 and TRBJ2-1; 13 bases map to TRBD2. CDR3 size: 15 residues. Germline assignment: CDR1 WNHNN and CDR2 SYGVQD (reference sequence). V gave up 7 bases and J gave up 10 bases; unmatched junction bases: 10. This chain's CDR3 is CASMSGLAGEDEQFF. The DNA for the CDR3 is TGCGCCAGCATGTCCGGACTAGCGGGAGAGGACGAGCAGTTCTTC.

CDR3 coding DNA: TGTGCCAGCAGCTCTCGGGCTCCGGCTGGAAACACCATATATTTT. It translates to CASSSRAPAGNTIYF. This sequence joins TRBV6-1 and TRBJ1-3; no clear D. From germline, CDR1 is MNHNS and CDR2 SASEGT. The CDR3 length is 15 residues. Trimming removed 6 bases at V and 2 bases at J, with 14 bases between.

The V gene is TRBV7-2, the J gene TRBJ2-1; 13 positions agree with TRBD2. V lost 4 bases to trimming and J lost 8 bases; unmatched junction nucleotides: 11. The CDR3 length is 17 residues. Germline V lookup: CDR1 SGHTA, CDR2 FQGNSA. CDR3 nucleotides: TGTGCCAGCAGCTCAACTACTAGCGGGGGGGCTTTCCATGAGCAGTTCTTC. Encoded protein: CASSSTTSGGAFHEQFF.

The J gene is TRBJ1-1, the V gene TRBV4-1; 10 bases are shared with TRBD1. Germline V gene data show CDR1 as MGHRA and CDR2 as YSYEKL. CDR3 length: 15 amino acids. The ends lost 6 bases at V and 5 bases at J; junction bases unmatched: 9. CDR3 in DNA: TGCGCCAGCAGTCTGATGGACAGGGGGTTAACTGAAGCTTTCTTT. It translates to CASSLMDRGLTEAFF.

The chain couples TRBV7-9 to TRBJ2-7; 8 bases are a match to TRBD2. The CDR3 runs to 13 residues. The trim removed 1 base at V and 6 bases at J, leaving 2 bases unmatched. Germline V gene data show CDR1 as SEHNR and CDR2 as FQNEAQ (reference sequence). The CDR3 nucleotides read TGTGCCAGCAGCTTAGGGCTAGCGGGCGAGCAGTACTTC. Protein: CASSLGLAGEQYF.

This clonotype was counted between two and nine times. CDR3 bases: TGTGCCAGCAGCCCCAGGATAGGGGGGTTAAGTGGGCGTCTTGAAGCTTTCTTT. Protein product: CASSPRIGGLSGRLEAFF. The V gene is TRBV7-9, the J gene TRBJ1-1; D might be TRBD1 (6 bases). V was clipped by 5 bases and J by 7 bases, with 29 bases between them. The CDR3 contains 18 residues. Germline CDR1 is SEHNR and CDR2 is FQNEAQ (reference sequence).

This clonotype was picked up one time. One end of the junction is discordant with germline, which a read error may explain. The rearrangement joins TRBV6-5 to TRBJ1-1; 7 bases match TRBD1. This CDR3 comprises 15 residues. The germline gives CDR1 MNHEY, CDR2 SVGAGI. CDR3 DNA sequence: TGTGCCAGCAGTGAAGAGGGCAGGGGGTGGACTGAACCTTTCTTT. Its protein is CASSEEGRGWTEPFF.

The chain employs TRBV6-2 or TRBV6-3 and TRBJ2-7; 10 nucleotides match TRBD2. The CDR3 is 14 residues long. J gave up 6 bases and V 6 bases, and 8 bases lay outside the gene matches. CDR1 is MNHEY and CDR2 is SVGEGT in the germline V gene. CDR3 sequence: CASRRASGSVEQYF. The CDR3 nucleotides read TGTGCCAGCAGACGGGCTAGCGGGAGTGTCGAGCAGTACTTC.

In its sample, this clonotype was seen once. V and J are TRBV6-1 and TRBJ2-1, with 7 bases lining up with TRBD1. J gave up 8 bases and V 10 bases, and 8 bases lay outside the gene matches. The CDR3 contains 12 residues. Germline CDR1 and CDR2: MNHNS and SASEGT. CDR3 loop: CAIRDSGDEQFF. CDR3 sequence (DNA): TGTGCCATCAGGGACAGCGGCGATGAGCAGTTCTTC.

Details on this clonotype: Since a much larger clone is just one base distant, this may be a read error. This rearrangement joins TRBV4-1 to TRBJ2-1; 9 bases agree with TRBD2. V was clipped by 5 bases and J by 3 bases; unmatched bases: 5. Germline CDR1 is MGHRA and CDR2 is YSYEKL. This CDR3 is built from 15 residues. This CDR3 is CASSVGLAYYNEQFF. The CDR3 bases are TGCGCCAGCAGCGTTGGACTAGCGTACTACAATGAGCAGTTCTTC.

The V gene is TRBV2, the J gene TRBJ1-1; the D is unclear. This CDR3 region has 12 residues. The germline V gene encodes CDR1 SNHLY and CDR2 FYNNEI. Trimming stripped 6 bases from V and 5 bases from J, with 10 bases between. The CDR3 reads CASSVSWTEAFF. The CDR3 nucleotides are TGTGCCAGCAGCGTGAGTTGGACTGAAGCTTTCTTT.

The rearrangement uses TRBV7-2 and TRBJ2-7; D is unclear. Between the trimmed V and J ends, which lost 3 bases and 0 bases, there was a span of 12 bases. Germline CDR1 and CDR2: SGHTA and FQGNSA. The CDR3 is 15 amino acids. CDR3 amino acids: CASSFFRTASYEQYF. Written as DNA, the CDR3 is TGTGCCAGCAGCTTCTTTCGTACAGCCTCCTACGAGCAGTACTTC.

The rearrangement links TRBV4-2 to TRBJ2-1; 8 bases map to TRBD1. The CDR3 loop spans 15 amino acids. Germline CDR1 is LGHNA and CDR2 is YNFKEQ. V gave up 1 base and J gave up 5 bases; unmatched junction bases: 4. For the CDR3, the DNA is TGTGCCAGCAGCCAAGTGGACAGGGTCCACAATGAGCAGTTCTTC. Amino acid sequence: CASSQVDRVHNEQFF.

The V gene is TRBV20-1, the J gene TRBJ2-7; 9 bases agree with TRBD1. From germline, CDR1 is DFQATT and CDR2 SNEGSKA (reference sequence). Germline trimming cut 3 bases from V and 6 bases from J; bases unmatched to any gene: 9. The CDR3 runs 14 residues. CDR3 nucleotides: TGCAGTGCTAGGACCTTGGACAGGGGAGGCGAGCAGTACTTC. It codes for CSARTLDRGGEQYF.

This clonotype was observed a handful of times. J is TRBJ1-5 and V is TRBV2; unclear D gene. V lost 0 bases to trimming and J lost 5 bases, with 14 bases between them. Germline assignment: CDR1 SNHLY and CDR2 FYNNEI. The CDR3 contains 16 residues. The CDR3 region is CASSEAIMADYQPQHF. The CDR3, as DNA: TGTGCCAGCAGTGAAGCGATTATGGCGGACTATCAGCCCCAGCATTTT.

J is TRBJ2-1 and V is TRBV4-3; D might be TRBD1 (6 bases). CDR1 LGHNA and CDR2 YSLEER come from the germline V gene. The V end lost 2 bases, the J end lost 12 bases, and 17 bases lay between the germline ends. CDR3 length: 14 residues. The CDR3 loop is CASSQLLSEDRQFF. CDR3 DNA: TGCGCCAGCAGCCAACTCCTAAGTGAGGACAGGCAGTTCTTC.

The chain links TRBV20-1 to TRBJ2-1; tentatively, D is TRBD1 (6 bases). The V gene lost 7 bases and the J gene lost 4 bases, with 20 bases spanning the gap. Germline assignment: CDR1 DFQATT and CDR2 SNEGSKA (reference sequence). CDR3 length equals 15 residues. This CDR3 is CSDTYQGRRYNEQFF. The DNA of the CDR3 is TGCAGTGATACCTATCAGGGGAGACGTTACAATGAGCAGTTCTTC.

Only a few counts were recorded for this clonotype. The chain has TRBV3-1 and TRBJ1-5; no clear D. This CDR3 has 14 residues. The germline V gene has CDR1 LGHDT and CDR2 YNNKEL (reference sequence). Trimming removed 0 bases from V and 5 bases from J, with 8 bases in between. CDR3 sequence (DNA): TGTGCCAGCAGCCAAGATCTGGTGCATCAGCCCCAGCATTTT. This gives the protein CASSQDLVHQPQHF.

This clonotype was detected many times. The DNA for the CDR3 is TGTGCCAGCAGTTCCGGGACTAGCGGGAGTCAAGAGCAGTTCTTC. Its translation is CASSSGTSGSQEQFF. The chain employs TRBV6-1 and TRBJ2-1; 14 bases align to TRBD2. Trimming removed 5 bases from V and 10 bases from J; junction bases left unmatched: 7. The CDR3 sequence is 15 residues long. Germline CDR1 MNHNS, CDR2 SASEGT.

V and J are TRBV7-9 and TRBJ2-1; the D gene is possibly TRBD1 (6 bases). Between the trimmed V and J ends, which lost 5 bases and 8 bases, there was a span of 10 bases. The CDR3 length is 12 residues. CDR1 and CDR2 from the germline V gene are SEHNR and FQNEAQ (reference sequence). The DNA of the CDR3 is TGTGCCAGCAGCCCTGGGGGCCATGAGCAGTTCTTC. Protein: CASSPGGHEQFF.

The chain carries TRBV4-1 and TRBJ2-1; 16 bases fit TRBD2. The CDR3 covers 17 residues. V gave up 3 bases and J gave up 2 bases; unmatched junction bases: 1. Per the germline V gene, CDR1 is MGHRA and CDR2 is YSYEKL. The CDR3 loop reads CASSQGTSGRAYNEQFF. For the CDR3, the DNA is TGCGCCAGCAGCCAGGGGACTAGCGGGAGGGCCTACAATGAGCAGTTCTTC.